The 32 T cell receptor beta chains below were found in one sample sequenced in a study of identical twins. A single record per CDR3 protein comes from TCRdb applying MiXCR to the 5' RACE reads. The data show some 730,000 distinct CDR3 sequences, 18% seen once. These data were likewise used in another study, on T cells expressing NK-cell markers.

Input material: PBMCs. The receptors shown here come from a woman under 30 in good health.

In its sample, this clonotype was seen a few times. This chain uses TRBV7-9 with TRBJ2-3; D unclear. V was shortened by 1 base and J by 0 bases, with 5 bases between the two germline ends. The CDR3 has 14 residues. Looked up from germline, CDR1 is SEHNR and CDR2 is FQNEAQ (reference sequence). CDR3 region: CASSLDTSTDTQYF. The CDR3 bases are TGTGCCAGCAGCTTAGATACCAGCACAGATACGCAGTATTTT.

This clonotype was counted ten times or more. This chain's CDR3 is CAWRSLAGGSGELFF. In DNA form, the CDR3 reads TGTGCCTGGAGGAGTCTAGCGGGAGGGTCCGGGGAGCTGTTTTTT. The chain is built from TRBV30 and TRBJ2-2; 12 positions match TRBD2. The CDR3 is 15 amino acids. CDR1 and CDR2 from the germline V gene are GTSNPN and SVGIG (reference sequence). V gave up 3 bases and J gave up 6 bases; unmatched junction bases: 5.

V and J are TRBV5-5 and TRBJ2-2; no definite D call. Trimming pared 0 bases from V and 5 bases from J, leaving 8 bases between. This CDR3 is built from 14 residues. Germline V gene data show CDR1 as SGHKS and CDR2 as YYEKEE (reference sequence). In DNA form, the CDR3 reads TGTGCCAGCAGCTTGGACAGACTTACCGGGGAGCTGTTTTTT. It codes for CASSLDRLTGELFF.

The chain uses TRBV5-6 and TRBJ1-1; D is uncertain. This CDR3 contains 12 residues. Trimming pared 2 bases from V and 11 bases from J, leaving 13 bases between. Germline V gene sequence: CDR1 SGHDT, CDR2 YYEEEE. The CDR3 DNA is TGTGCCAGCAGCTTTCGTAGCCCTCGGGCTTTCTTT. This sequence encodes CASSFRSPRAFF.

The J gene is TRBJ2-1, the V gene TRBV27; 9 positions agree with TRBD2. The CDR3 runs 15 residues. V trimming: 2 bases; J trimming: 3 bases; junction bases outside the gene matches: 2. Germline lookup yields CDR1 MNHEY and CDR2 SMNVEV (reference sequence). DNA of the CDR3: TGTGCCAGCAGTTTAAGCGGGAGGCTCTACAATGAGCAGTTCTTC. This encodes CASSLSGRLYNEQFF.

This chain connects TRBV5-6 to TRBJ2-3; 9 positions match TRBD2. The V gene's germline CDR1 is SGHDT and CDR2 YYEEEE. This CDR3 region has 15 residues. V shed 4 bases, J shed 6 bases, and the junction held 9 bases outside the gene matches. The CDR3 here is CASSASSGAWDTQYF. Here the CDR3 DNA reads TGTGCCAGCAGCGCATCTAGCGGGGCCTGGGATACGCAGTATTTT.

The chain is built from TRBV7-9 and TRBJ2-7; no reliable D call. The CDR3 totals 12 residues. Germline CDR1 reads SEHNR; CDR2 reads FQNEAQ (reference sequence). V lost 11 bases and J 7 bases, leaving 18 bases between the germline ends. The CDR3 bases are TGTGCCGGGCAATACAACTTAGGGGAGCAGTACTTC. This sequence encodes CAGQYNLGEQYF.

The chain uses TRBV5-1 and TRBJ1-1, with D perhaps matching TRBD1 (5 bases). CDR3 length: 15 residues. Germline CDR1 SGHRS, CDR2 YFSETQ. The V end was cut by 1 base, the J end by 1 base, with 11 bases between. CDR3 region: CASSLMAGQNTEAFF. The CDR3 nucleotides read TGCGCCAGCAGCTTGATGGCTGGACAGAACACTGAAGCTTTCTTT.

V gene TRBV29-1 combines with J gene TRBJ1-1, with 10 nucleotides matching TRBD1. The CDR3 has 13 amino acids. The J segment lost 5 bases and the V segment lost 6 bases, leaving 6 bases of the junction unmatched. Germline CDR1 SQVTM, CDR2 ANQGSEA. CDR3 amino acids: CSVETGGETEAFF. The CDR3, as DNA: TGCAGCGTCGAGACAGGGGGCGAGACTGAAGCTTTCTTT.

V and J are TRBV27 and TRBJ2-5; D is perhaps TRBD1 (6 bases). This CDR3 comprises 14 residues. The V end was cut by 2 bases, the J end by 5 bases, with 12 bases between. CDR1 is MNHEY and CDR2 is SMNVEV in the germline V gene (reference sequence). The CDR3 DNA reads TGTGCCAGCAGTTTAGGGACATGGCCGGAGACCCAGTACTTC. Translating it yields CASSLGTWPETQYF.

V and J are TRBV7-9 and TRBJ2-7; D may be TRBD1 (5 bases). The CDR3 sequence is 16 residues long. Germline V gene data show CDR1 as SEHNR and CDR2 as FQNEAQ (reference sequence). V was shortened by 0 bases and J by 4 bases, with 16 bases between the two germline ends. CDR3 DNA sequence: TGTGCCAGCAGCTTAGCCCCTGGGGCTACTACTTACGAGCAGTACTTC. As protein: CASSLAPGATTYEQYF.

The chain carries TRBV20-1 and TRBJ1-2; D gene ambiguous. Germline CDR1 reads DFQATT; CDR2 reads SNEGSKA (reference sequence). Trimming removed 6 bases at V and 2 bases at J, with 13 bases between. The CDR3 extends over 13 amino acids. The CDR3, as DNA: TGCAGTGCGAGGTGGGCTGGGAACTATGGCTACACCTTC. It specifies CSARWAGNYGYTF.

The CDR3 DNA sequence: TGTGCCAGCAGTTACTTGGGGTACTACGAGCAGTACTTC. This encodes CASSYLGYYEQYF. The gene calls are TRBV6-2 or TRBV6-3 and TRBJ2-7, with D hard to call. The CDR3 is 13 amino acids. Germline CDR1 MNHEY, CDR2 SVGEGT. Trimming took off 1 base at V and 3 bases at J, with 7 bases between the two ends.

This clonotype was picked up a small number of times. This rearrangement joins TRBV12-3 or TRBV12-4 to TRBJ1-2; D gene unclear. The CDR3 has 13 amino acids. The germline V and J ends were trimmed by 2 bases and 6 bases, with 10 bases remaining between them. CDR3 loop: CASSLFRQNGYTF. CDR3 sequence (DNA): TGTGCCAGCAGTTTATTTAGACAAAATGGCTACACCTTC.

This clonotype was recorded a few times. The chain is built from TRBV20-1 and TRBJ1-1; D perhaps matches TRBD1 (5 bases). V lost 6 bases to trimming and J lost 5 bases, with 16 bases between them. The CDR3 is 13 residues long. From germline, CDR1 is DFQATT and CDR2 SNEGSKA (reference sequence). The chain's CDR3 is CSAMRGPGTEAFF. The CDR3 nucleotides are TGCAGTGCAATGCGGGGCCCGGGAACTGAAGCTTTCTTT.

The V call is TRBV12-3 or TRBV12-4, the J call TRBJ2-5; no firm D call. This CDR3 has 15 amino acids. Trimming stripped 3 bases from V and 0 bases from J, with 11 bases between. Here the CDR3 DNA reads TGTGCCAGCAGTTTTAGCCCATCTTACCAAGAGACCCAGTACTTC. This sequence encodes CASSFSPSYQETQYF.

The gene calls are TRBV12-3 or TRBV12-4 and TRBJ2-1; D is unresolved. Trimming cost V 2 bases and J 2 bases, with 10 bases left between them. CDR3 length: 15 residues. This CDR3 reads CASSLSPATYNEQFF. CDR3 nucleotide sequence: TGTGCCAGCAGTTTATCTCCAGCGACCTACAATGAGCAGTTCTTC.

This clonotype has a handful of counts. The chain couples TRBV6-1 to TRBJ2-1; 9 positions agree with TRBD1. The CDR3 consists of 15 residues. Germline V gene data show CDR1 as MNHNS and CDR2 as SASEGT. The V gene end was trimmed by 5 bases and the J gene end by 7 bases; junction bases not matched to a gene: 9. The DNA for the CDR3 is TGTGCCAGCAGTAGATCCGGGACAGGGAAGAATGAGCAGTTCTTC. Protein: CASSRSGTGKNEQFF.

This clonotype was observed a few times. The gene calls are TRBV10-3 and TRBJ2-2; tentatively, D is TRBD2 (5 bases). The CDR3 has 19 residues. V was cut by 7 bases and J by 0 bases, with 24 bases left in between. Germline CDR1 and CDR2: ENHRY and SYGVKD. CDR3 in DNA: TGTGCCATCATATATCAAAGCGGTGGACCTTTCGCGAACACCGGGGAGCTGTTTTTT. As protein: CAIIYQSGGPFANTGELFF.

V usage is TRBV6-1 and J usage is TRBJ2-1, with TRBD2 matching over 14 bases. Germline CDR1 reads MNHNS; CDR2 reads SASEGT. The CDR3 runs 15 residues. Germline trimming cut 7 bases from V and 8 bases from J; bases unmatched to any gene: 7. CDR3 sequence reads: CASTRTSGRSDEQFF. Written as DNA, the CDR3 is TGTGCCAGCACCCGGACTAGCGGGAGGTCCGATGAGCAGTTCTTC.

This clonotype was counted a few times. The CDR3 DNA reads TGTGCCAGCAGTTTAGGGATTCGGGGCCGCTATGGCTACACCTTC. It codes for CASSLGIRGRYGYTF. J is TRBJ1-2 and V is TRBV12-3 or TRBV12-4, with a weak D call TRBD1 (5 bases). With 1 base removed from V and 4 bases from J, the gap between germline ends came to 13 bases. The CDR3 sequence is 15 residues long.

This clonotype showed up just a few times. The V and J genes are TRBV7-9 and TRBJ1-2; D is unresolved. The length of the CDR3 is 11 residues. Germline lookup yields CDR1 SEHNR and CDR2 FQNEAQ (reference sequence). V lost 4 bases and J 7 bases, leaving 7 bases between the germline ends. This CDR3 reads CASSSHRGYTF. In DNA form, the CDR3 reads TGTGCCAGCAGCTCGCACCGTGGCTACACCTTC.

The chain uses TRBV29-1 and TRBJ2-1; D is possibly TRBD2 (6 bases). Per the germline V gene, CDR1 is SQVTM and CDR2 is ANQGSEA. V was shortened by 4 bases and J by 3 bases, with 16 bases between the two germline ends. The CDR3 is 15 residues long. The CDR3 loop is CSVVFLARSYNEQFF. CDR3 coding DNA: TGCAGCGTTGTATTCCTAGCGAGAAGCTACAATGAGCAGTTCTTC.

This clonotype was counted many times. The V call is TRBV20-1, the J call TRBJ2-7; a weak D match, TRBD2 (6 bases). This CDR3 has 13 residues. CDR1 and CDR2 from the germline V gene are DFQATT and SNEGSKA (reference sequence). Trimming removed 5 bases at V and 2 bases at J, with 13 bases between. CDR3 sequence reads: CSAGGIRPYEQYF. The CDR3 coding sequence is TGCAGTGCTGGCGGGATTAGACCCTACGAGCAGTACTTC.

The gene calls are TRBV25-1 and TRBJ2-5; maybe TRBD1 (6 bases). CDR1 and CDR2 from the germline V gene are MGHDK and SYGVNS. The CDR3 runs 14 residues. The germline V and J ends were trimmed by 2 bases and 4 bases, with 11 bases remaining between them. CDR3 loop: CASSEGGLGETQYF. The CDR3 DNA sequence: TGTGCCAGCAGTGAAGGGGGCCTGGGAGAGACCCAGTACTTC.

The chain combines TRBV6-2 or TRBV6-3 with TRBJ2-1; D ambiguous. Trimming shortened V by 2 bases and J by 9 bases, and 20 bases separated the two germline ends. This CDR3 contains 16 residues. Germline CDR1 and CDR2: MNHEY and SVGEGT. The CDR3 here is CASSYEPAIILPEQFF. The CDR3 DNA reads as TGTGCCAGCAGTTACGAGCCGGCTATCATTCTACCTGAGCAGTTCTTC.

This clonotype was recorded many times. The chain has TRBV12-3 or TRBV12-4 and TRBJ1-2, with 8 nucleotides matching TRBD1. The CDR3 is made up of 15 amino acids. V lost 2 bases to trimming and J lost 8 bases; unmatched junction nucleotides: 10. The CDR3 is CASSLTRTGPTGYTF. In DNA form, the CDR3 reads TGTGCCAGCAGTTTAACTAGGACAGGGCCCACCGGCTACACCTTC.

The chain's CDR3 is CASSRDRDDTQYF. Here the CDR3 DNA reads TGTGCCAGTAGTAGGGACAGGGACGATACGCAGTATTTT. The rearrangement links TRBV19 to TRBJ2-3; 9 positions agree with TRBD1. The CDR3 extends over 13 amino acids. The trim removed 4 bases at V and 6 bases at J, leaving 2 bases unmatched. Germline-derived CDR1 and CDR2 are LNHDA and SQIVND (reference sequence).

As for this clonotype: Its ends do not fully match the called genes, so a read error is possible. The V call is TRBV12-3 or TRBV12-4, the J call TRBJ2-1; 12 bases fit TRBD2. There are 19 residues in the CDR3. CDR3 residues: CTSSLDWRWGTSGYNEQFF. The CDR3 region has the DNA TGTACCAGCAGTTTAGATTGGAGGTGGGGGACTAGCGGGTACAATGAGCAGTTCTTC.

CDR3 protein: CASNPSRGLGEQYF. The DNA for the CDR3 is TGTGCCAGCAACCCGTCGAGGGGGCTGGGCGAGCAGTACTTC. J is TRBJ2-7 and V is TRBV6-1; 7 bases line up with TRBD1. V was pared by 7 bases and J by 6 bases, with 12 bases of the junction left unmatched. The CDR3 totals 14 residues. CDR1 and CDR2 (germline): MNHNS, SASEGT.

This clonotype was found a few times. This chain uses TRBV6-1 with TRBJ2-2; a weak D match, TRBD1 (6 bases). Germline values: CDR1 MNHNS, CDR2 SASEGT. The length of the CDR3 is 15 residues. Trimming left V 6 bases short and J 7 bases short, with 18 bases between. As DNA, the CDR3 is TGTGCCAGCAGGAGAGGGGACCAGGGGTACGGGGAGCTGTTTTTT. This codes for CASRRGDQGYGELFF.

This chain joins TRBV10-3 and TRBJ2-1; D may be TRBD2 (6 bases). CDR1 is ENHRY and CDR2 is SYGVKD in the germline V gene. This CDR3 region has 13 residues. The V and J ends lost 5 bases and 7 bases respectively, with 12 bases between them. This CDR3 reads CAISIGGNNEQFF. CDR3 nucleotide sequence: TGTGCCATCAGTATAGGAGGGAATAATGAGCAGTTCTTC.